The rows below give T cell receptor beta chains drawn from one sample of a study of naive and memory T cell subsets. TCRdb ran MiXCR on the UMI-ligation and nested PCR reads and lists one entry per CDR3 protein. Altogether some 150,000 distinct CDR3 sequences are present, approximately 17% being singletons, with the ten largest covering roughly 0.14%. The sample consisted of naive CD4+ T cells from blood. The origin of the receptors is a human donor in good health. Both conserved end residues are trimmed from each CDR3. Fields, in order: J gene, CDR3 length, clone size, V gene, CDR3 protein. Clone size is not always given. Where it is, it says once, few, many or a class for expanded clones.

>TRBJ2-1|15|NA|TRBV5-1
ASSLGATSGRINEQF
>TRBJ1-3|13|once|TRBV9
ASSVLSGIGNTIY
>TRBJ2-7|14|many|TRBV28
ASSAGLAGGIGEQY
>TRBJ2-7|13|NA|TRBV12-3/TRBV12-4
ATSFQARRGGEQY
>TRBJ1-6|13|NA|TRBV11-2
ASSLVSGRNSPLH
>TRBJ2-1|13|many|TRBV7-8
ASSLVVAGGNEQF
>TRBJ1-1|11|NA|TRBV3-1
ASSQVGAVEAF
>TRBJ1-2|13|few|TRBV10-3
AISEGTVGPYGYT
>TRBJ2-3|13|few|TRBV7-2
ASSLPGLAGDTQY
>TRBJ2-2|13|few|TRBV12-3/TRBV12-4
ASSLGGANTGELF
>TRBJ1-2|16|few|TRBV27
ASSLRFITVAANYGYT
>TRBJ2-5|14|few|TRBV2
ASSPLTSGREETQY
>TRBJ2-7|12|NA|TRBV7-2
ASRRTSGAYEQY
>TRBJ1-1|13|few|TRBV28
ASKNPDAPHTEAF
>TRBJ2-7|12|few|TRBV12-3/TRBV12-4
ASSLGPHGYEQY
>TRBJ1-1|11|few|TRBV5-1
ASSSVMNTEAF
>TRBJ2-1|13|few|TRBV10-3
AIRESGGEYNEQF
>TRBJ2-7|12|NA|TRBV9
ASSVGWDRSWQY
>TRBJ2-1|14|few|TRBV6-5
ASSPLRAGSDNEQF
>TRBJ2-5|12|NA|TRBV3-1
ASSHRTRQETQY
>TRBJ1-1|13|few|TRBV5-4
ASSGGTGKESEAF
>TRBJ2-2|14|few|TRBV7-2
ASSLVGGANTGELF
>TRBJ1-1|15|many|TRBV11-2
ASSLDYFGTVNTEAF